The rows below give T cell receptor beta chains drawn from one sample of a study of shared clonotypes between healthy human individuals. TCRdb's table, derived via immunoSEQ multiplex PCR, lists solely in-frame clones and lacks some. The sample carries about 2.2 million clones, about 94% recorded once. The specimen was naive CD8+ T cells from PBMCs. These receptors were obtained from a man between 18 and 29 years old in good health. Some clones in this sample may be carry-over from other donors' samples. The CDR3 runs from the conserved cysteine through the conserved F or W. The order of the fields is CDR3 protein, CDR3 DNA, D gene, V gene, J gene, clone size. The D gene is left open where the match is weak. Clone size is given for some rows only: seen once, a few or many times, or a class if the clone is expanded.

CASSLTSGSTDTQYF	TGTGCCAGCAGCTTGACTAGCGGTAGCACAGATACGCAGTATTTT	TRBD2	TRBV7-9	TRBJ2-3	NA
CASSPSGGALTPYEQYF	TGTGCCAGCAGCCCCTCCGGGGGGGCGTTGACTCCCTACGAGCAGTACTTC	TRBD2	TRBV9	TRBJ2-7	NA
CATSKSGGPPDTQYF	TGTGCCACCAGCAAATCGGGAGGGCCCCCAGATACGCAGTATTTT	TRBD2	TRBV15	TRBJ2-3	NA
CASSSSLAGIYNEQFF	TGTGCCAGCAGCTCCTCACTAGCGGGTATCTACAATGAGCAGTTCTTC	TRBD2	TRBV9	TRBJ2-1	NA
CASSIAKYSNQPQHF	TGTGCCAGTAGTATCGCCAAATATAGCAATCAGCCCCAGCATTTT	NA	TRBV19	TRBJ1-5	NA
CASSLYGGEGDTQYF	TGTGCCAGCAGTTTATACGGCGGAGAAGGGGATACGCAGTATTTT	NA	TRBV28	TRBJ2-3	NA
CASGRAGFLYEQYF	TGTGCCAGCGGCCGGGCAGGGTTCCTCTACGAGCAGTACTTC	NA	TRBV6-1	TRBJ2-7	NA
CATEGDTGELFF	TGTGCCACCGAGGGGGACACCGGGGAGCTGTTTTTT	NA	TRBV19	TRBJ2-2	few
CASSLGLASATQYF	TGTGCCAGCAGTTTGGGACTAGCGTCGGCGACCCAGTACTTC	TRBD2	TRBV27	TRBJ2-5	NA
CASSAIAGTSGDNEQFF	TGTGCCAGCAGCGCCATTGCCGGGACTAGCGGAGACAATGAGCAGTTCTTC	TRBD2	TRBV28	TRBJ2-1	once
CSVEEEDRAIGELFF	TGCAGCGTTGAAGAGGAGGACAGGGCCATCGGGGAGCTGTTTTTT	TRBD1	TRBV29-1	TRBJ2-2	NA
CASSDTQGLKLFF	TGTGCCAGCAGCGATACACAGGGGTTGAAACTGTTTTTT	TRBD1	TRBV9	TRBJ1-4	few
CASDGGGGGYTF	TGTGCCAGCGACGGCGGGGGAGGTGGCTACACCTTC	NA	TRBV4-2	TRBJ1-2	NA
CASSEAGQMNTEAFF	TGTGCCAGCAGTGAAGCGGGACAGATGAACACTGAAGCTTTCTTT	TRBD1	TRBV2	TRBJ1-1	NA
CASSPRRGKEQYF	TGTGCCAGCAGCCCCCGAAGGGGGAAAGAGCAGTACTTC	NA	TRBV14	TRBJ2-7	NA
CASSLLPISRLNTEAFF	TGTGCCAGCAGCTTACTCCCGATTTCGAGGTTGAACACTGAAGCTTTCTTT	NA	TRBV27	TRBJ1-1	NA
CASSSLESGDEQFF	TGTGCCAGCAGCTCGCTAGAGAGCGGGGATGAGCAGTTCTTC	TRBD2	TRBV7-9	TRBJ2-1	once
CASSLWARAQETQYF	TGTGCCAGCAGCTTGTGGGCCAGGGCACAAGAGACCCAGTACTTC	NA	TRBV7-9	TRBJ2-5	NA
CASTSKVTEADTQYF	TGTGCCAGCACCTCGAAGGTGACGGAGGCAGATACGCAGTATTTT	NA	TRBV27	TRBJ2-3	NA
CSVAGGLGNEQFF	TGCAGCGTTGCGGGGGGACTAGGTAATGAGCAGTTCTTC	TRBD2	TRBV29-1	TRBJ2-1	NA
CASSVDSPGPYEQYF	TGTGCCAGCAGCGTAGATTCGCCTGGGCCCTACGAGCAGTACTTC	NA	TRBV9	TRBJ2-7	NA
CASSEGTSGSDEQFF	TGTGCCAGCAGTGAGGGTACTAGCGGGAGCGATGAGCAGTTCTTC	TRBD2	TRBV6-1	TRBJ2-1	NA
CASSGQGPSRGAFF	TGTGCCAGCAGCGGACAGGGGCCCTCACGGGGAGCTTTCTTT	TRBD1	TRBV9	TRBJ1-1	NA
CAWSVGSNTDTQYF	TGTGCCTGGAGTGTAGGGTCGAACACAGATACGCAGTATTTT	NA	TRBV30	TRBJ2-3	NA
CASSLAGLGEQYF	TGTGCCAGCAGCTTAGCGGGGTTAGGCGAGCAGTACTTC	NA	TRBV7-9	TRBJ2-7	NA
CAGTKPTGELFF	TGTGCCGGGACGAAACCAACCGGGGAGCTGTTTTTT	NA	TRBV30	TRBJ2-2	NA
CASSPGRIYTGELFF	TGTGCCAGCAGTCCTGGCAGGATCTACACCGGGGAGCTGTTTTTT	NA	TRBV27	TRBJ2-2	NA
CASPGQVRVRQFF	TGTGCCAGCCCCGGACAGGTCCGTGTGAGGCAGTTCTTC	NA	TRBV21-1	TRBJ2-1	NA
CSANSYNEQFF	TGCAGTGCTAATAGCTACAATGAGCAGTTCTTC	NA	TRBV20-1	TRBJ2-1	NA
CASSSPGGDDNQPQHF	TGTGCCAGCAGCTCCCCCGGGGGGGATGACAATCAGCCCCAGCATTTT	NA	TRBV7-9	TRBJ1-5	NA
CASSFGQSPEKLFF	TGTGCCAGCAGCTTTGGTCAGAGCCCTGAAAAACTGTTTTTT	NA	TRBV7-9	TRBJ1-4	NA
CASSASNEQFF	TGTGCCAGCAGCGCCTCTAATGAGCAGTTCTTC	NA	TRBV9	TRBJ2-1	NA
CASSLVLRYNEQFF	TGTGCCAGCAGCTTAGTGCTTAGGTACAATGAGCAGTTCTTC	NA	TRBV11-2	TRBJ2-1	NA
CASSLPGRRPLHF	TGTGCCAGCAGTTTACCGGGCCGTAGACCCCTCCACTTT	NA	TRBV27	TRBJ1-6	NA
CASSSGQGGDEQFF	TGTGCCAGCAGTTCGGGACAGGGAGGTGATGAGCAGTTCTTC	TRBD1	TRBV6-5	TRBJ2-1	once
CASSSPDSSRSDTQYF	TGTGCCAGCAGCTCCCCGGACAGTAGTCGTTCAGATACGCAGTATTTT	NA	TRBV7-8	TRBJ2-3	NA
CASSPDSVGPATEAFF	TGTGCCAGCTCACCGGATAGCGTCGGACCCGCCACTGAAGCTTTCTTT	NA	TRBV18	TRBJ1-1	NA
CASSLRGSPYEQYF	TGTGCCAGCAGCTTACGGGGGTCGCCCTACGAGCAGTACTTC	NA	TRBV5-4	TRBJ2-7	NA
CASSDLPAPSYEQYF	TGTGCCAGCAGTGACCTACCCGCTCCCAGCTACGAGCAGTACTTC	NA	TRBV2	TRBJ2-7	NA
CASSFHSETQYF	TGTGCCAGCAGTTTCCATTCGGAGACCCAGTACTTC	NA	TRBV6-5	TRBJ2-5	NA
CASSLGGESGRVQFSYNEQFF	TGTGCCAGCTCCCTGGGGGGGGAAAGCGGGAGAGTTCAGTTTTCCTACAATGAGCAGTTCTTC	TRBD2	TRBV7-8	TRBJ2-1	NA
CASSLGQGLNTEAFF	TGTGCCAGCAGCTTAGGCCAGGGCTTGAACACTGAAGCTTTCTTT	NA	TRBV7-3	TRBJ1-1	NA
CATSDGPRRAQYEQYF	TGTGCCACCAGCGACGGACCTAGACGGGCCCAATACGAGCAGTACTTC	NA	TRBV15	TRBJ2-7	NA
CASFSREERALSSVGQYF	TGTGCCAGCTTTTCCAGGGAAGAGCGGGCTCTATCCAGTGTAGGGCAGTACTTC	NA	TRBV11-3	TRBJ2-7	NA
CASSLGQGSYNEQFF	TGTGCCAGTAGTTTGGGACAGGGGAGCTACAATGAGCAGTTCTTC	TRBD1	TRBV19	TRBJ2-1	NA
CASSWGKTGNYGYTF	TGTGCCAGCAGCTGGGGCAAGACAGGGAACTATGGCTACACCTTC	TRBD1	TRBV28	TRBJ1-2	NA
CASSPRSTEQFF	TGTGCCAGCAGCCCCAGGTCTACTGAGCAGTTCTTC	NA	TRBV7-3	TRBJ2-1	NA
CASSLQGLNNQPQHF	TGTGCCAGCAGCCTACAGGGGTTGAACAATCAGCCCCAGCATTTT	TRBD1	TRBV27	TRBJ1-5	NA
CASRGIRDRPTLEQYF	TGTGCCAGCAGGGGAATTAGGGACAGGCCCACTTTGGAGCAGTACTTC	TRBD1	TRBV28	TRBJ2-7	once
CASSPYRDRDTEAFF	TGTGCCAGCAGTCCATACCGGGACAGGGACACTGAAGCTTTCTTT	TRBD1	TRBV28	TRBJ1-1	NA
CASSPDRGIRSTEAFF	TGTGCCAGCAGCCCAGACAGGGGGATTAGGAGCACTGAAGCTTTCTTT	TRBD1	TRBV7-9	TRBJ1-1	NA
CASRAWETYEQYF	TGTGCCAGCCGGGCTTGGGAGACCTACGAGCAGTACTTC	NA	TRBV27	TRBJ2-7	NA
CASSQDLDGRNENTEAFF	TGTGCCAGCAGCCAAGATTTAGACGGACGGAACGAGAACACTGAAGCTTTCTTT	NA	TRBV14	TRBJ1-1	NA
CASSKRGEQYF	TGTGCCAGCAGCAAAAGGGGCGAGCAGTACTTC	NA	TRBV21-1	TRBJ2-7	NA
CASSVVRDWNTEAFF	TGTGCCAGCAGCGTTGTTCGGGACTGGAACACTGAAGCTTTCTTT	NA	TRBV5-6	TRBJ1-1	few
CASSWETGWDKETQYF	TGCGCCAGCAGCTGGGAGACTGGTTGGGATAAAGAGACCCAGTACTTC	NA	TRBV5-1	TRBJ2-5	NA
CSAGDSSYEQYF	TGCAGCGCCGGGGACAGCTCCTACGAGCAGTACTTC	TRBD1	TRBV29-1	TRBJ2-7	NA
CASSRGGDLYEQYF	TGTGCCAGCAGCCGTGGGGGGGACCTCTACGAGCAGTACTTC	TRBD2	TRBV11-2	TRBJ2-7	NA